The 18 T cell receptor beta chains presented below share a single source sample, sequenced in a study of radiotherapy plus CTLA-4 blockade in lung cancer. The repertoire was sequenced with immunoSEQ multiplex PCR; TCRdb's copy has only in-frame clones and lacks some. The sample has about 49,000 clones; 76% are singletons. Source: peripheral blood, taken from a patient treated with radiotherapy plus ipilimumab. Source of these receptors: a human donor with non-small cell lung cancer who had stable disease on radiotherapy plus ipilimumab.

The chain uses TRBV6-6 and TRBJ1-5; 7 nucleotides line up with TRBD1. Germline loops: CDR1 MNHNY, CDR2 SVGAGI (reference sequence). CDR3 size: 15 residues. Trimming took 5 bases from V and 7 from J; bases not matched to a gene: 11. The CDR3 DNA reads TGTGCCAGCAGTCCCCAGACAGGGACGAGGCAGCCCCAGCATTTT. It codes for CASSPQTGTRQPQHF.

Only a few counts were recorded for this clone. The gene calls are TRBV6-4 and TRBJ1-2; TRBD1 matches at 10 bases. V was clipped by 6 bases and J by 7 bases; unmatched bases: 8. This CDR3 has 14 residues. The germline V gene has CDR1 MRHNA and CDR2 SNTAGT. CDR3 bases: TGTGCCAGCAGGCACACAGGGACAGGGGCTGGCTACACCTTC. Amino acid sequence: CASRHTGTGAGYTF.

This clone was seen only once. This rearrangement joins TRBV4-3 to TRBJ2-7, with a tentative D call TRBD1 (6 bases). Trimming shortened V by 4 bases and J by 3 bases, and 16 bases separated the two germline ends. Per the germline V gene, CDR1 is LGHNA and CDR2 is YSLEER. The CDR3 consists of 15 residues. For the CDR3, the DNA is TGCGCCAGCAGCCGGCATTCACAGGGTAACTACGAGCAGTACTTC. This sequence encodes CASSRHSQGNYEQYF.

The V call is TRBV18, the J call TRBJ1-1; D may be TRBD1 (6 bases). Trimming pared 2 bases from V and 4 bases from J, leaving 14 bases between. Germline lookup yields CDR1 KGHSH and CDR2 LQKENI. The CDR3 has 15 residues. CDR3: CASSPGMGGGTEAFF. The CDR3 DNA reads TGTGCCAGCTCACCAGGCATGGGAGGGGGCACTGAAGCTTTCTTT.

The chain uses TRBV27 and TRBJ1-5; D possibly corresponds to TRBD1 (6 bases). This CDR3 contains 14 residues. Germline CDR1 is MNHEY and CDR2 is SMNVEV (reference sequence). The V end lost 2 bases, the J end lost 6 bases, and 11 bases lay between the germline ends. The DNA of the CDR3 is TGTGCCAGCAGTTTAATACAGGGTGGTCAGCCCCAGCATTTT. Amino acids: CASSLIQGGQPQHF.

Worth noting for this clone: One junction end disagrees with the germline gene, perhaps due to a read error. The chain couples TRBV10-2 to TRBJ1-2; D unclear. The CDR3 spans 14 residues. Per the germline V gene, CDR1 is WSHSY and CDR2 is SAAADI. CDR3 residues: CASSATGSNYDYTF. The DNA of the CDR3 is TGCGCCAGCAGTGCTACGGGGTCCAACTATGACTACACCTTC.

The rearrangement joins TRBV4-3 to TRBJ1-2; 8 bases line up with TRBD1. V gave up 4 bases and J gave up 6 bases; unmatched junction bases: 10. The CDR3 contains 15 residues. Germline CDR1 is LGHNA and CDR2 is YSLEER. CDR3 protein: CASSPMTGDSDGYTF. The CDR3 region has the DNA TGCGCCAGCAGCCCAATGACAGGGGATTCGGATGGCTACACCTTC.

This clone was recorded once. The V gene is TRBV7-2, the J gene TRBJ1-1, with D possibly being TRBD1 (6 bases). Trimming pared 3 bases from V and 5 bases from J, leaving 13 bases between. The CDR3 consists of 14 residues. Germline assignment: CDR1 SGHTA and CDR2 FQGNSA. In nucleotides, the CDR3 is TGTGCCAGCAGCTTGGGATCAGGGGCTACTGAAGCTTTCTTT. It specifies CASSLGSGATEAFF. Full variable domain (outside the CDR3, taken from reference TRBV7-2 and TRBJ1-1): GAGVSQSPSNKVTEKGKDVELRCDPISGHTALYWYRQSLGQGLEFLIYFQGNSAPDKSGLPSDRFSAERTGGSVSTLTIQRTQQEDSAVYLCASSLGSGATEAFFGQGTRLTVV.

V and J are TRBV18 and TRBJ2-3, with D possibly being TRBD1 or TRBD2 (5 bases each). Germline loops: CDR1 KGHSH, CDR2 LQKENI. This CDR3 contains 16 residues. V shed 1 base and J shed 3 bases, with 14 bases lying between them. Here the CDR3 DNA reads TGTGCCAGCTCACCACGGGGCGGCGGGCAGACAGATACGCAGTATTTT. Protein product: CASSPRGGGQTDTQYF. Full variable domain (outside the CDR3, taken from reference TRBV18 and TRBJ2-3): NAGVMQNPRHLVRRRGQEARLRCSPMKGHSHVYWYRQLPEEGLKFMVYLQKENIIDESGMPKERFSAEFPKEGPSILRIQQVVRGDSAAYFCASSPRGGGQTDTQYFGPGTRLTVL.

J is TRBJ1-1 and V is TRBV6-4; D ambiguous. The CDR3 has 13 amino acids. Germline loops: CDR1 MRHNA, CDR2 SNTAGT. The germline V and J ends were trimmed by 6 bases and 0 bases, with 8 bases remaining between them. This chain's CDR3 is CASSDGMNTEAFF. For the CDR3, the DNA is TGTGCCAGCAGCGACGGCATGAACACTGAAGCTTTCTTT.

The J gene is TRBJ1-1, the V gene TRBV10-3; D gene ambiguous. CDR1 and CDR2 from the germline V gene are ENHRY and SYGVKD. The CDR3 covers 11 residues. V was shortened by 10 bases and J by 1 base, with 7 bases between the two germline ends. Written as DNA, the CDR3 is TGTGCCACAACGGGGAACACTGAAGCTTTCTTT. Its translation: CATTGNTEAFF.

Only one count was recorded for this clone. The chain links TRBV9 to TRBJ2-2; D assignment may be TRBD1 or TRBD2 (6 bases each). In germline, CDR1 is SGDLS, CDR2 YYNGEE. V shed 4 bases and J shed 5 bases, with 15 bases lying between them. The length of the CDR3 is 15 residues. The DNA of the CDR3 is TGTGCCAGCAGCCCCCCCGGGGGCCAAACCGGGGAGCTGTTTTTT. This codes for CASSPPGGQTGELFF.

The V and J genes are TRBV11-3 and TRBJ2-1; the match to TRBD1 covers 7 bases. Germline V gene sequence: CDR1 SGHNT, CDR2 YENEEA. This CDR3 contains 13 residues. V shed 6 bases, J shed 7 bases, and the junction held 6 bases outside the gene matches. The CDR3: CASSQGVRNEQFF. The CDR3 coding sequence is TGTGCCAGCAGTCAGGGGGTGAGGAATGAGCAGTTCTTC. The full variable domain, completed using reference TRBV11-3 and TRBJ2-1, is EAGVVQSPRYKIIEKKQPVAFWCNPISGHNTLYWYLQNLGQGPELLIRYENEEAVDDSQLPKDRFSAERLKGVDSTLKIQPAELGDSAVYLCASSQGVRNEQFFGPGTRLTVL.

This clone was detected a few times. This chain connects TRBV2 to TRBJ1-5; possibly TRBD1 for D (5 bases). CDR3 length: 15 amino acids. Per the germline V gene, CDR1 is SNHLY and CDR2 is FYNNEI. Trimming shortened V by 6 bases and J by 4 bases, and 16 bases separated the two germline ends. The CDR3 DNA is TGTGCCAGCAGCGTCTCGACAGATCTGAATCAGCCCCAGCATTTT. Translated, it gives CASSVSTDLNQPQHF. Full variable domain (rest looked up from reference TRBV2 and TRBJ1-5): EPEVTQTPSHQVTQMGQEVILRCVPISNHLYFYWYRQILGQKVEFLVSFYNNEISEKSEIFDDQFSVERPDGSNFTLKIRSTKLEDSAMYFCASSVSTDLNQPQHFGDGTRLSIL.

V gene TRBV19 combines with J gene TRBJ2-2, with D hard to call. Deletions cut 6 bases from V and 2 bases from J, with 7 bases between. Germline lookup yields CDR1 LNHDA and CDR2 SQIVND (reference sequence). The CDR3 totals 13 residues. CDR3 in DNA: TGTGCCAGTAGGGCCGAAAACACCGGGGAGCTGTTTTTT. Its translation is CASRAENTGELFF. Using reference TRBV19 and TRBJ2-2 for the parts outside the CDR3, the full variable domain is DGGITQSPKYLFRKEGQNVTLSCEQNLNHDAMYWYRQDPGQGLRLIYYSQIVNDFQKGDIAEGYSVSREKKESFPLTVTSAQKNPTAFYLCASRAENTGELFFGEGSRLTVL.

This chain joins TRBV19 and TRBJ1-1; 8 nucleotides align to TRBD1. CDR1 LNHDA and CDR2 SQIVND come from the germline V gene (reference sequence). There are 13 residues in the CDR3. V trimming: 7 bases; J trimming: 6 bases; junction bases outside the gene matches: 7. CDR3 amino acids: CASIPGGAAEAFF. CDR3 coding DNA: TGTGCCAGTATCCCAGGGGGCGCGGCTGAAGCTTTCTTT.

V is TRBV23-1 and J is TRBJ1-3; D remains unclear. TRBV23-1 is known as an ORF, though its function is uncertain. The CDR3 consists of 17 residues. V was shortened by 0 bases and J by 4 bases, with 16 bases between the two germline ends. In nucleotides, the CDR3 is TGCGCCAGCAGTCAATCTCCGGCCTCTGGCCTCGGAAACACCATATATTTT. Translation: CASSQSPASGLGNTIYF.

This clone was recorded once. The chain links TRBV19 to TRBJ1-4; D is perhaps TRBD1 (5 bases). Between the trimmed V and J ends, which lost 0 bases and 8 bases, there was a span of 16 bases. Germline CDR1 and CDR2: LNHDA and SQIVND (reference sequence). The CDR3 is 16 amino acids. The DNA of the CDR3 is TGTGCCAGTAGTATAGATCAGGCGCAGGGAGGCGAAAAACTGTTTTTT. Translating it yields CASSIDQAQGGEKLFF.